Listed here are 29 T cell receptor beta chains from one sample, sequenced in a study of T cells in women clearing cervical HPV infection. TCRdb's table, derived via immunoSEQ multiplex PCR, lists solely in-frame clones and lacks some. The ten most abundant clones cover about 5% of a sample with over 30,000 clones. What was sequenced was blood buffy coat. The receptor source for this set is a woman between 18 and 69 years old with a cervical HPV16 infection that either progressed to CIN3+ or cleared (not recorded which).

In the case of this clone: The CDR3 end falls 3 residues outside the read, so it is completed with the germline J gene. The rearrangement uses TRBV5-1 and TRBJ2-5; 7 bases map to TRBD1. CDR1 SGHRS and CDR2 YFSETQ come from the germline V gene. The CDR3 loop spans 16 amino acids. V was clipped by 8 bases and J by 5 bases; unmatched bases: 18. CDR3 region: CASRSQGNMGVETQYF. Partial CDR3 DNA: TGCGCCAGTAGGTCACAGGGGAATATGGGGGTGGAGACC.

On this clone: The read finishes 3 residues shy of the CDR3 end, and the germline J gene is used to complete it. The chain has TRBV20-1 and TRBJ2-7; 8 nucleotides align to TRBD2. The germline gives CDR1 DFQATT, CDR2 SNEGSKA (reference sequence). V was pared by 0 bases and J by 0 bases, with 4 bases of the junction left unmatched. This CDR3 has 15 residues. The CDR3 sequence is CSARDLAGGSYEQYF. The sequenced CDR3 bases are TGCAGTGCTAGAGATCTGGCGGGGGGCTCCTACGAG.

Worth noting for this clone: Read data end 3 residues before the CDR3 end; the end is taken from the germline J gene. This rearrangement joins TRBV2 to TRBJ1-1; 9 bases agree with TRBD1. This CDR3 contains 14 residues. Looked up from germline, CDR1 is SNHLY and CDR2 is FYNNEI. The covered CDR3 bases are TGTGCCAGCAGTCCACCCGGGACAGGGATTGAC. Amino acids: CASSPPGTGID. The entire CDR3 protein reads CASSPPGTGIDAFF.

As concerns this clone: Read data end 3 residues before the CDR3 end; the end is taken from the germline J gene. This chain links TRBV19 with TRBJ1-5, with 8 bases lining up with TRBD1. The V gene's germline CDR1 is LNHDA and CDR2 SQIVND (reference sequence). V shed 4 bases and J 5 bases; nucleotides not matched to a gene: 10. This CDR3 has 16 amino acids. The CDR3 reads CASSKRQGTPDQPQHF. The covered CDR3 bases are TGTGCCAGTAGTAAAAGACAGGGGACGCCGGATCAGCCC.

About this clone itself: The CDR3 goes on 3 residues after the read ends, and that part is filled in from the germline J gene. The J gene is TRBJ1-2, the V gene TRBV2, with 9 positions matching TRBD1. The CDR3 contains 16 residues. The germline V gene encodes CDR1 SNHLY and CDR2 FYNNEI. Trimming took 6 bases from V and 7 from J; bases not matched to a gene: 15. CDR3 region: CASSQPLMDRGGGYTF. The CDR3 bases that were read are TGTGCCAGCAGCCAACCCTTAATGGACAGGGGAGGTGGC.

Remarks on this clone: The sequence runs out 3 residues before the end of the CDR3; the remainder is reconstructed from the germline J gene. The chain joins TRBV7-6 to TRBJ2-3, with 8 positions matching TRBD2. V shed 5 bases and J 1 base; nucleotides not matched to a gene: 5. CDR3 length equals 15 residues. Germline CDR1 SGHVS, CDR2 FNYEAQ. The CDR3 bases that were read are TGTGCCAGCAGCAAGCGGGGGCCTGGCACAGATACG. It is translated as CASSKRGPGTDT. The full CDR3 protein is CASSKRGPGTDTQYF.

Regarding this clone: The read stops 3 residues short of the end of the CDR3; the missing end is completed from the germline J gene. The chain recombines TRBV11-2 with TRBJ2-7; 10 positions agree with TRBD2. The CDR3 covers 15 residues. The V gene end was trimmed by 2 bases and the J gene end by 3 bases; junction bases not matched to a gene: 4. The germline gives CDR1 SGHAT, CDR2 FQNNGV. CDR3 in amino acids: CASSLIPSGSYEQYF. The DNA read from the CDR3 is TGTGCCAGCAGCTTAATTCCTAGCGGGAGCTACGAG.

On this clone itself: Read coverage stops 3 residues before the CDR3 terminus; the germline J gene supplies the remainder. The chain joins TRBV6-2 or TRBV6-3 to TRBJ2-3; 10 bases align to TRBD1. After removal of 6 bases from V and 4 bases from J, the junction contained 10 bases not matched to a gene. The CDR3 is made up of 16 amino acids. Germline V CDR1 and CDR2: MNHEY, SVGEGT. Partial CDR3 DNA: TGTGCCAGCAGGACAGGGGGCTTTGCGGGAGCAGATACG. Translation gives CASRTGGFAGADT. The entire CDR3 is CASRTGGFAGADTQYF.

Turning to this clone: The read halts 3 residues ahead of the CDR3 end, with the missing end drawn from the germline J gene. The chain joins TRBV20-1 to TRBJ2-7, with 11 bases aligning to TRBD1. CDR3 length: 13 residues. V trimming: 6 bases; J trimming: 2 bases; junction bases outside the gene matches: 3. Germline V gene lookup returns CDR1 DFQATT and CDR2 SNEGSKA (reference sequence). The CDR3 bases that were read are TGCAGTGCCCGGGGACAGGGGGCCTACGAG. Encoded protein: CSARGQGAYE. The whole CDR3 sequence reads CSARGQGAYEQYF.

Comments on this clone: The CDR3 end falls 3 residues outside the read, so it is completed with the germline J gene. The chain uses TRBV2 and TRBJ1-4; 11 positions agree with TRBD1. This CDR3 has 14 amino acids. Germline CDR1 SNHLY, CDR2 FYNNEI. Trimming cost V 8 bases and J 8 bases; bases outside gene matches: 7. The part of the CDR3 DNA that was read is TGTGCCAGCTCGGACAGGGGGCGCAGCGAAAAA. The encoded protein is CASSDRGRSEK. The complete CDR3 sequence is CASSDRGRSEKLFF.

As for this clone: Read coverage stops 3 residues before the CDR3 terminus; the germline J gene supplies the remainder. This sequence joins TRBV20-1 and TRBJ2-3; 15 bases map to TRBD2. This CDR3 is 18 amino acids long. Germline V gene sequence: CDR1 DFQATT, CDR2 SNEGSKA (reference sequence). J was trimmed by 5 bases and V by 0 bases; bases with no gene match: 9. CDR3: CSARDPIRTSGGVDTQYF. CDR3 bases read: TGCAGTGCTAGAGACCCTATACGGACTAGCGGGGGGGTAGATACG.

About this clone: From the germline J gene comes the end of the CDR3, since the read stops 3 residues before it. This sequence joins TRBV20-1 and TRBJ2-7; the match to TRBD2 covers 12 bases. Germline V gene lookup returns CDR1 DFQATT and CDR2 SNEGSKA (reference sequence). After removal of 6 bases from V and 2 bases from J, the junction contained 5 bases not matched to a gene. This CDR3 is 14 amino acids long. The chain's CDR3 is CSARTSGATYEQYF. The DNA read from the CDR3 is TGCAGTGCCAGGACTAGCGGGGCTACCTACGAG.

Concerning this clone: The CDR3 goes on 3 residues after the read ends, and that part is filled in from the germline J gene. The gene calls are TRBV2 and TRBJ1-4, with D perhaps matching TRBD1 (6 bases). The V end lost 11 bases, the J end lost 7 bases, and 20 bases lay between the germline ends. CDR3 length: 14 residues. Germline V gene data show CDR1 as SNHLY and CDR2 as FYNNEI. The covered CDR3 bases are TGTGCCGCCTTGCCATGGACAGAGGGTGAAAAA. Translation: CAALPWTEGEK. The entire CDR3 is CAALPWTEGEKLFF.

Comments on this clone: The read stops 3 residues short of the end of the CDR3; the missing end is completed from the germline J gene. Distinct nucleotide sequences in the sample also encode this CDR3. This chain uses TRBV30 with TRBJ1-1, with TRBD1 identical over 11 bases. V was pared by 4 bases and J by 4 bases, with 2 bases of the junction left unmatched. Germline CDR1 reads GTSNPN; CDR2 reads SVGIG (reference sequence). CDR3 length: 13 residues. CDR3 DNA, as far as it was read: TGTGCCTGGACTGGACAGGGGGCCACTGAA. Residues: CAWTGQGATE. The CDR3, in full, reads CAWTGQGATEAFF.

Comment on this clone: The read ends 3 residues early relative to the CDR3; the germline J gene fills the gap. The genes are TRBV7-6 and TRBJ2-2; 7 bases match TRBD1. The CDR3 extends over 18 amino acids. Germline lookup yields CDR1 SGHVS and CDR2 FNYEAQ. V dropped 5 bases and J dropped 4; count of bases not matched to a gene: 16. CDR3 region: CASSPGVETGWGTGELFF. CDR3 DNA, as far as it was read: TGTGCCAGCAGCCCAGGGGTCGAGACAGGGTGGGGCACCGGGGAG. The full variable domain, rest sourced from reference TRBV7-6 and TRBJ2-2, is GAGVSQSPRYKVTKRGQDVALRCDPISGHVSLYWYRQALGQGPEFLTYFNYEAQQDKSGLPNDRFSAERPEGSISTLTIQRTEQRDSAMYRCASSPGVETGWGTGELFFGEGSRLTVL.

A remark on this clone: The read stops 3 residues short of the end of the CDR3; the missing end is completed from the germline J gene. J is TRBJ1-2 and V is TRBV12-5; 9 bases are shared with TRBD1. CDR3 length: 15 residues. The germline V gene has CDR1 LGHNT and CDR2 FRNRAP. J was trimmed by 4 bases and V by 6 bases; bases with no gene match: 9. The CDR3: CASGGGQGISYGYTF. The sequenced CDR3 bases are TGTGCTAGTGGGGGGGGACAGGGTATAAGCTATGGC.

As to this clone: With the read ending 3 residues before the CDR3 end, the germline J gene is used to fill in that end. This sequence joins TRBV5-1 and TRBJ2-3; D is perhaps TRBD1 (6 bases). The CDR3 spans 15 residues. Trimming took 4 bases from V and 6 from J, leaving 18 bases between them. Germline CDR1 reads SGHRS; CDR2 reads YFSETQ. CDR3 sequence: CASSLRQAAEDTQYF. The part of the CDR3 DNA that was read is TGCGCCAGCAGCCTGCGACAGGCAGCGGAGGATACG.

CDR3: CASSIAPGSTYEQYF. CDR3 bases read: TGTGCCAGTAGTATAGCCCCAGGGTCTACCTACGAG. J is TRBJ2-7 and V is TRBV19; D perhaps matches TRBD1 (5 bases). With the read ending 3 residues before the CDR3 end, the germline J gene is used to fill in that end. V was trimmed by 1 base and J by 2 bases, leaving 12 bases between them. The V gene's germline CDR1 is LNHDA and CDR2 SQIVND (reference sequence). The CDR3 is 15 residues long.

For this clone: The DNA ends 3 residues before the CDR3 does, and the rest of the CDR3 is filled in from the germline J gene. The chain joins TRBV6-4 to TRBJ2-2; 11 positions match TRBD1. Trimming at V came to 2 bases and at J to 7 bases, leaving 6 bases not matched to a gene. The CDR3 covers 16 residues. Germline loops: CDR1 MRHNA, CDR2 SNTAGT. CDR3 bases read: TGTGCCAGCAGTGACAGGGGACAGGGGGACTACGGGGAG. This encodes CASSDRGQGDYGE. The whole CDR3 sequence reads CASSDRGQGDYGELFF.

The CDR3 reads CASSGQMNTEAFF. The part of the CDR3 DNA that was read is TGTGCCAGCTCGGGACAGATGAACACTGAA. The rearrangement links TRBV18 to TRBJ1-1, with 7 bases matching TRBD1. The read comes to an end 3 residues before the CDR3 does, leaving the germline J gene to fill in the end. V lost 6 bases to trimming and J lost 0 bases; unmatched junction nucleotides: 1. The germline V gene encodes CDR1 KGHSH and CDR2 LQKENI. This CDR3 region has 13 residues.

Of note for this clone: The read falls 3 residues short of the CDR3 end, and the missing part is taken from the germline J gene. The rearrangement uses TRBV10-3 and TRBJ1-4; D may be TRBD1 (5 bases). The V gene's germline CDR1 is ENHRY and CDR2 SYGVKD. CDR3 size: 14 residues. With 10 bases removed from V and 8 bases from J, the gap between germline ends came to 20 bases. The CDR3 sequence: CASQRGQGGEKLFF. The CDR3 bases that were read are TGTGCCAGCCAGAGAGGGCAGGGAGGCGAAAAA.

As regards this clone: The read ends 3 residues early relative to the CDR3; the germline J gene fills the gap. V usage is TRBV18 and J usage is TRBJ2-1; 7 bases map to TRBD1. V shed 4 bases, J shed 6 bases, and the junction held 12 bases outside the gene matches. The CDR3 extends over 16 amino acids. The V gene's germline CDR1 is KGHSH and CDR2 LQKENI. CDR3 DNA, as far as it was read: TGTGCCAGCTCACTATTCGACAGGGAAGGTGGCAATGAG. Protein product: CASSLFDREGGNE. The full CDR3 sequence reads CASSLFDREGGNEQFF.

Note on this clone: Read sequence stops 3 residues before the CDR3 end, and the germline J gene provides the missing end. The gene calls are TRBV20-1 and TRBJ2-7; tentatively, D is TRBD2 (6 bases). Germline V gene data show CDR1 as DFQATT and CDR2 as SNEGSKA (reference sequence). Trimming removed 0 bases from V and 2 bases from J, with 20 bases in between. CDR3 size: 17 residues. The sequenced CDR3 bases are TGCAGTGCTAGAGACCCCTCCGGTCGCGGGGTACCCTACGAG. Translation gives CSARDPSGRGVPYE. The CDR3 reads in full as CSARDPSGRGVPYEQYF.

Comments on this clone: With the read ending 3 residues before the CDR3 end, the germline J gene is used to fill in that end. The chain combines TRBV6-1 with TRBJ1-2; 8 nucleotides align to TRBD1. The CDR3 spans 13 residues. The trim removed 4 bases at V and 7 bases at J, leaving 5 bases unmatched. In germline, CDR1 is MNHNS, CDR2 SASEGT. CDR3 loop: CASSGSDRAGYTF. Incomplete CDR3 DNA: TGTGCCAGCAGTGGGTCGGACAGGGCTGGC.

Notes on this clone: Read sequence stops 3 residues before the CDR3 end, and the germline J gene provides the missing end. The chain uses TRBV6-2 or TRBV6-3 and TRBJ2-3, with D uncertain. CDR3 length: 14 residues. V gave up 6 bases and J gave up 2 bases, with 12 bases separating them. The V gene's germline CDR1 is MNHEY and CDR2 SVGEGT. CDR3 sequence: CASSSLRSTDTQYF. Partial CDR3 DNA: TGTGCCAGCAGCTCCCTGCGTTCCACAGATACG.

To note about this clone: The missing CDR3 end, 3 residues past where the read stops, is filled in from the germline J gene. V is TRBV11-3 and J is TRBJ2-3; 7 bases map to TRBD2. J gave up 1 base and V 3 bases, and 1 base lay outside the gene matches. CDR1 is SGHNT, CDR2 YENEEA, per germline. The CDR3 consists of 14 residues. CDR3: CASSFAGGTDTQYF. The covered CDR3 bases are TGTGCCAGCAGCTTCGCGGGGGGCACAGATACG.

Notes on this clone: The observed sequence ends 3 residues before the CDR3 terminus, with the missing tail filled in from the germline J gene. The chain uses TRBV10-1 and TRBJ2-7, with 7 nucleotides matching TRBD1. The CDR3 has 13 residues. V trimming: 2 bases; J trimming: 3 bases; junction bases outside the gene matches: 1. Looked up from germline, CDR1 is WNHNN and CDR2 is SYGVQD (reference sequence). The sequenced part of the CDR3 DNA is TGCGCCAGCAGTGAGGCAGGGGGCTACGAG. Encoded protein: CASSEAGGYE. The entire CDR3 is CASSEAGGYEQYF.

On this clone itself: The read ends 3 residues before the CDR3 terminus; that terminus is restored from the germline J gene. The gene calls are TRBV6-4 and TRBJ2-3, with 12 bases that match TRBD2. CDR3 length: 18 residues. Germline loops: CDR1 MRHNA, CDR2 SNTAGT. Trimming at V came to 2 bases and at J to 5 bases, leaving 11 bases not matched to a gene. CDR3 loop: CASSDKSGLAGGKDTQYF. The CDR3 bases that were read are TGTGCCAGCAGTGACAAGTCGGGGCTAGCGGGGGGGAAAGATACG.

Turning to this clone: Read coverage stops 3 residues before the CDR3 terminus; the germline J gene supplies the remainder. The rearrangement joins TRBV20-1 to TRBJ2-7; 8 bases are shared with TRBD1. The V segment lost 6 bases and the J segment 0 bases; nucleotides outside the gene matches: 7. The CDR3 runs 14 residues. Germline V gene sequence: CDR1 DFQATT, CDR2 SNEGSKA (reference sequence). The CDR3 sequence is CSAHVGTGSYEQYF. CDR3 DNA, as far as it was read: TGCAGTGCCCACGTAGGGACAGGCTCCTACGAG.